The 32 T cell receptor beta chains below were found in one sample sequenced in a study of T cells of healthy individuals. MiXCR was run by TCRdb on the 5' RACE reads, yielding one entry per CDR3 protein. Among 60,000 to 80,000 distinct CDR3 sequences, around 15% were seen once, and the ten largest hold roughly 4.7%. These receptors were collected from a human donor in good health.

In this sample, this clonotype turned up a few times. Here the CDR3 DNA reads TGCGCCAGCAGCCAAGTGGGTGGCACCGGGGAGCTGTTTTTT. Translated, it gives CASSQVGGTGELFF. This chain joins TRBV4-1 and TRBJ2-2, with D hard to call. This CDR3 has 14 residues. With 1 base removed from V and 4 bases from J, the gap between germline ends came to 7 bases. Germline V gene sequence: CDR1 MGHRA, CDR2 YSYEKL.

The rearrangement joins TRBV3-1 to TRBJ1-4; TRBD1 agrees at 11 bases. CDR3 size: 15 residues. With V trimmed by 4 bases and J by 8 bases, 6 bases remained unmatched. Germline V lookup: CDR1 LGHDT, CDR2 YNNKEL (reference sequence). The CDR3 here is CASSLHRDRGEKLFF. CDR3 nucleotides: TGTGCCAGCAGCCTTCACCGGGACAGGGGGGAAAAACTGTTTTTT. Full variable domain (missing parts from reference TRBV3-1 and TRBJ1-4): DTAVSQTPKYLVTQMGNDKSIKCEQNLGHDTMYWYKQDSKKFLKIMFSYNNKELIINETVPNRFSPKSPDKAHLNLHINSLELGDSAVYFCASSLHRDRGEKLFFGSGTQLSVL.

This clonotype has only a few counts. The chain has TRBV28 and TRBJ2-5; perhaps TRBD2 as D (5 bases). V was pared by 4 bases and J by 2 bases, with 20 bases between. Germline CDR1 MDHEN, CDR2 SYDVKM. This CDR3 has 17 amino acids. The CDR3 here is CASSYARGFVVQETQYF. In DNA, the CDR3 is TGTGCCAGCAGTTATGCCCGGGGTTTTGTGGTACAAGAGACCCAGTACTTC.

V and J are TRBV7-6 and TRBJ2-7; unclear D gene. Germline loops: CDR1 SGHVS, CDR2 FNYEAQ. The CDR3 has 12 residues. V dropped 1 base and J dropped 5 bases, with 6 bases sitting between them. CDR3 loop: CASSLDNHEQYF. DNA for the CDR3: TGTGCCAGCAGCTTAGACAACCACGAGCAGTACTTC.

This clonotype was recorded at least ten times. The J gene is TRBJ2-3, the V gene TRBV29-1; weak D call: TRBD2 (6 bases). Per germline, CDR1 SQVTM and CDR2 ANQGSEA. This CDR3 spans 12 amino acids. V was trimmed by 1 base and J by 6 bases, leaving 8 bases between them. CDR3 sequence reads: CSVEGGADTQYF. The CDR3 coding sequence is TGCAGCGTTGAAGGCGGGGCTGATACGCAGTATTTT.

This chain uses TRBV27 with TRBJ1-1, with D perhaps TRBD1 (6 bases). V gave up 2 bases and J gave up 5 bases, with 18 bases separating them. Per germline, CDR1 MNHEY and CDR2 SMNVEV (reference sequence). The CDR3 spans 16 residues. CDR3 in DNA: TGTGCCAGCAGTTTAATCCGACCGGGACACCAAACTGAAGCTTTCTTT. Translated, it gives CASSLIRPGHQTEAFF.

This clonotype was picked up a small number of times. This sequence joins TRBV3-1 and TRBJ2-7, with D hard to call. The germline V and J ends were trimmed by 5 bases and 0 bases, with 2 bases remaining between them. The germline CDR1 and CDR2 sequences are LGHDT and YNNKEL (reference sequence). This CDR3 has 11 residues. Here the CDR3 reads CASSNSYEQYF. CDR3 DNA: TGTGCCAGCAGCAACTCCTACGAGCAGTACTTC.

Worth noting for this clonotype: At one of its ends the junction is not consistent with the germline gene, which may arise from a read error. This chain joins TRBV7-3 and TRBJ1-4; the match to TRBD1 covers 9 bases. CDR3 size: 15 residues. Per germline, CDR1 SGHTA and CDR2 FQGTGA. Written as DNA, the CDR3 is TGTGCCAGCAGCGTAACGGGACAGGGTTATGAAAAACTGTTTTTT. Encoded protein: CASSVTGQGYEKLFF.

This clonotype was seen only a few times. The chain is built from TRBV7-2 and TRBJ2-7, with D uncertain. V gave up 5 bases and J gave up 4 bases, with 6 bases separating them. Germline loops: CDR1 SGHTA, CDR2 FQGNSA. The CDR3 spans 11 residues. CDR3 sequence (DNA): TGTGCCAGCAGCCGGCGGTACGAGCAGTACTTC. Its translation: CASSRRYEQYF.

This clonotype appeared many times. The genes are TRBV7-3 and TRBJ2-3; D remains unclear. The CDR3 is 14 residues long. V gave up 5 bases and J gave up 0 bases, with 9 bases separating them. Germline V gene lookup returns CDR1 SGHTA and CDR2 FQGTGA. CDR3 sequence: CASSAGVSTDTQYF. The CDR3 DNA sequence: TGTGCCAGCAGCGCAGGTGTTAGCACAGATACGCAGTATTTT.

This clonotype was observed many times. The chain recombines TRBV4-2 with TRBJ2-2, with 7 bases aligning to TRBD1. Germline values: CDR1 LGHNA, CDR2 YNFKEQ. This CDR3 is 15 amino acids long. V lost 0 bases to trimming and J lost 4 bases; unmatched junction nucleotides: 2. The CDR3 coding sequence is TGTGCCAGCAGCCAAGATCCAGGGGGCACCGGGGAGCTGTTTTTT. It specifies CASSQDPGGTGELFF.

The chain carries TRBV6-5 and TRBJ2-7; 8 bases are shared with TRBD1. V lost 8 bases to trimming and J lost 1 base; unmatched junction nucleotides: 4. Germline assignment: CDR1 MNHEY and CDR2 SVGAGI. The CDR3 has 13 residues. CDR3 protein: CASGGDRSYEQYF. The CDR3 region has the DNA TGTGCCAGCGGCGGGGACAGGTCCTACGAGCAGTACTTC.

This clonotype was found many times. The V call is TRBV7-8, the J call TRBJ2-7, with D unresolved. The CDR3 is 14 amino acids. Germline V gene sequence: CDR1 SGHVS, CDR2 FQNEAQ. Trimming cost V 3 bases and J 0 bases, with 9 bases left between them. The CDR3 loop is CASSFGHSSYEQYF. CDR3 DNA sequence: TGTGCCAGCAGCTTCGGGCACAGCTCCTACGAGCAGTACTTC. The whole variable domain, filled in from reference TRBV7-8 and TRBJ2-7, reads GAGVSQSPRYKVAKRGQDVALRCDPISGHVSLFWYQQALGQGPEFLTYFQNEAQLDKSGLPSDRFFAERPEGSVSTLKIQRTQQEDSAVYLCASSFGHSSYEQYFGPGTRLTVT.

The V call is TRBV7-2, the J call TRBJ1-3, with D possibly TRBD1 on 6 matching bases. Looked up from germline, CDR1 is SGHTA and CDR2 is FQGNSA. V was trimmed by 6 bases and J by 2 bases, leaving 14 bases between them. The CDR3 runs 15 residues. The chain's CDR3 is CASRGPGHPGNTIYF. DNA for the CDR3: TGTGCCAGCAGAGGTCCGGGACACCCTGGAAACACCATATATTTT.

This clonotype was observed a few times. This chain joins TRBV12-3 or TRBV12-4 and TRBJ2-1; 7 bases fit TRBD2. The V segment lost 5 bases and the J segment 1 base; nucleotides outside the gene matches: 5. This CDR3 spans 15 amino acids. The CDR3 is CASSPAGYSYNEQFF. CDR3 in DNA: TGTGCCAGCAGTCCAGCGGGATATTCCTACAATGAGCAGTTCTTC.

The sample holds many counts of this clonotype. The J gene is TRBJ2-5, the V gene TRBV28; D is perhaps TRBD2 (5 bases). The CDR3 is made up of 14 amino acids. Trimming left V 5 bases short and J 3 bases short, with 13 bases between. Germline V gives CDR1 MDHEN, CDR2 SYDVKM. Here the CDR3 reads CASSPTRRKETQYF. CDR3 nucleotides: TGTGCCAGCAGTCCAACAAGGAGGAAAGAGACCCAGTACTTC.

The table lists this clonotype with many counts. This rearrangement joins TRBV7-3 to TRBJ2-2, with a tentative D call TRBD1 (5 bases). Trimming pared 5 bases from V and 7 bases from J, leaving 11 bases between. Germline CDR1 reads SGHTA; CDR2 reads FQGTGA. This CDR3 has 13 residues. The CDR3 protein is CASSQQENGELFF. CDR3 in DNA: TGTGCCAGCAGCCAACAGGAGAACGGGGAGCTGTTTTTT.

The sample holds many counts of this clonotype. The CDR3 sequence: CASSLGQGANSPLHF. CDR3 DNA: TGTGCCAGCAGCCTAGGACAGGGGGCGAATTCACCCCTCCACTTT. V and J are TRBV11-2 and TRBJ1-6, with 11 bases fitting TRBD1. In germline, CDR1 is SGHAT, CDR2 FQNNGV. V lost 5 bases and J lost 7; bases outside the gene matches: 4. This CDR3 spans 15 amino acids.

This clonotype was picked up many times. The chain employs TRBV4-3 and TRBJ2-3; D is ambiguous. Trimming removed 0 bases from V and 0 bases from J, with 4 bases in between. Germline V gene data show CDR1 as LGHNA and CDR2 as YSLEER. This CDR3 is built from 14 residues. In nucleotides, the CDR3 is TGCGCCAGCAGCCAAGATGGAAGCACAGATACGCAGTATTTT. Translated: CASSQDGSTDTQYF.

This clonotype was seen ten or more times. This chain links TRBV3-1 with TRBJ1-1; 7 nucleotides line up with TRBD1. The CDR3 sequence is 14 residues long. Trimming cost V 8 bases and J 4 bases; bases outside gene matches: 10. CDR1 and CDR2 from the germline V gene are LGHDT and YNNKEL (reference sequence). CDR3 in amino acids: CASLGGAMLTEAFF. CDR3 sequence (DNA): TGTGCCAGCCTAGGGGGCGCTATGCTCACTGAAGCTTTCTTT.

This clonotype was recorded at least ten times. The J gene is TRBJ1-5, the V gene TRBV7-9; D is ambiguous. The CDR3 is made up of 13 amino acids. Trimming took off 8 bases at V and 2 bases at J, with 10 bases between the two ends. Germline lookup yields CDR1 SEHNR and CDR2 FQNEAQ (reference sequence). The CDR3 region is CASSGAGNQPQHF. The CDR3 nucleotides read TGTGCCAGCTCAGGAGCGGGCAATCAGCCCCAGCATTTT.

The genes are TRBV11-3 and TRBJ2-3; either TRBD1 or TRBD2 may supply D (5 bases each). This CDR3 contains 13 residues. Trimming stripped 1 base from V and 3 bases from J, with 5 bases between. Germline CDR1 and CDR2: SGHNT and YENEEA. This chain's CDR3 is CASSLGGTDTQYF. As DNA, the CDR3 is TGTGCCAGCAGCTTAGGGGGGACAGATACGCAGTATTTT.

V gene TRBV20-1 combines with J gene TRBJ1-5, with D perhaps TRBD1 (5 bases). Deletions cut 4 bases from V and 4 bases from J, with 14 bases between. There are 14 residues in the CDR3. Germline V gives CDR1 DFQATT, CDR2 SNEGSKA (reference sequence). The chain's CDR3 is CSATKLEGNQPQHF. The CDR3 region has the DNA TGCAGTGCTACTAAGCTGGAGGGGAATCAGCCCCAGCATTTT.

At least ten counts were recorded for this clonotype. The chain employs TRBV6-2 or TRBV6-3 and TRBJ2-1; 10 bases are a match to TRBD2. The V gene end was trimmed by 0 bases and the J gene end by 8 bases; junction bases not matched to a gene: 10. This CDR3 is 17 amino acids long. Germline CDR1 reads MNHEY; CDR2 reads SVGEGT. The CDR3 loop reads CASSYSMALAGDDEQFF. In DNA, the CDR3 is TGTGCCAGCAGTTACTCTATGGCGCTAGCGGGAGACGATGAGCAGTTCTTC.

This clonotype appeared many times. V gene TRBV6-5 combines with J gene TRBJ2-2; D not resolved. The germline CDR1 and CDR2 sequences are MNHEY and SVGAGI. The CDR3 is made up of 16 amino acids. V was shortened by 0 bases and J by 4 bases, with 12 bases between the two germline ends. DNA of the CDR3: TGTGCCAGCAGTTACTCAGTTGGGTTGAGCACCGGGGAGCTGTTTTTT. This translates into CASSYSVGLSTGELFF.

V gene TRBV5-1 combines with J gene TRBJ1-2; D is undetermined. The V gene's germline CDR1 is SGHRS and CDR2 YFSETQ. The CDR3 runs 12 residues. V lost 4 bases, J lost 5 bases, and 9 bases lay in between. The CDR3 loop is CASSLDRYGYTF. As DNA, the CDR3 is TGCGCCAGCAGCCTAGACCGGTATGGCTACACCTTC.

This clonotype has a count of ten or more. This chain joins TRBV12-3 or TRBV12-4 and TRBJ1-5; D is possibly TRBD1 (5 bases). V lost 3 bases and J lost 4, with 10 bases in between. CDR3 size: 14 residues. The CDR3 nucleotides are TGTGCCAGCAGTTTCCACAGGAGTAATCAGCCCCAGCATTTT. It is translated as CASSFHRSNQPQHF.

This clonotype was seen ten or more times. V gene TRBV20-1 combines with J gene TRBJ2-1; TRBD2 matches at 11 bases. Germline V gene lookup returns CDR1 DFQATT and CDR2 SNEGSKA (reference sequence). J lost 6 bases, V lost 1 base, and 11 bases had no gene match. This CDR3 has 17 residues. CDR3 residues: CSARVASLAGVGNEQFF. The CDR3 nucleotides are TGCAGTGCTAGAGTGGCCTCACTAGCGGGAGTAGGCAATGAGCAGTTCTTC.

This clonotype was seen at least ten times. DNA for the CDR3: TGTGCCAGCAGCCCACCACAGGGAATCTCTCCCCCCCGTTTTTCTGGCTACACCTTC. As protein: CASSPPQGISPPRFSGYTF. This chain uses TRBV7-9 with TRBJ1-2; maybe TRBD1 (6 bases). CDR3 size: 19 residues. Germline V lookup: CDR1 SEHNR, CDR2 FQNEAQ (reference sequence). The V gene lost 5 bases and the J gene lost 7 bases, with 32 bases spanning the gap.

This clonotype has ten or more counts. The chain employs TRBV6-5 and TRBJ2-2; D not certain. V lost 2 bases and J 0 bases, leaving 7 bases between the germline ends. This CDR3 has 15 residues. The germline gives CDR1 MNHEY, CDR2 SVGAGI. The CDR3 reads CASSYRRANTGELFF. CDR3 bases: TGTGCCAGCAGTTACAGGCGAGCGAACACCGGGGAGCTGTTTTTT.

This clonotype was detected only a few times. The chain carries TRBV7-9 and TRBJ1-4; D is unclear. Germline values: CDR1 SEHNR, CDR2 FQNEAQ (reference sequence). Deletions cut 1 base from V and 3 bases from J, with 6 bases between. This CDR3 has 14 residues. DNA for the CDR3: TGTGCCAGCAGCTTAGGGGGTCCTAATGAAAAACTGTTTTTT. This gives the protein CASSLGGPNEKLFF.

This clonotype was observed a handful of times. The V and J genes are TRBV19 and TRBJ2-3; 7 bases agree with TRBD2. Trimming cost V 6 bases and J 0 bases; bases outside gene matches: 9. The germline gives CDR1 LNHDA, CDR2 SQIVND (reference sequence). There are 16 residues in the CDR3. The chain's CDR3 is CASRPRTSASTDTQYF. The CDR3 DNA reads TGTGCCAGTAGACCCCGAACTAGCGCAAGCACAGATACGCAGTATTTT.